This TCR beta chain was retrieved from a study of cytomegalovirus exposure and HLA in healthy donors. Points from the study as a whole: When a later analysis compared HLA-associated TCR beta chains with equally common others, the HLA-associated chains turned out to be more clonally expanded and to have lower generation probabilities. Despite most TCR sequences being rare, some public TCRs occurred in many donors.

In regard to this clone: Its antigen is as yet unknown.

Amplification used 60 Vbeta primers and 13 Jbeta primers. The data were produced by immunoSEQ multiplex PCR, yet TCRdb's version contains in-frame clones alone and is incomplete. The data show a few hundred thousand clones, 75% to 85% seen once. With V trimmed by 4 bases and J by 6 bases, 8 bases remained unmatched. Germline-derived CDR1 and CDR2 are SGHRS and YFSETQ. This CDR3 comprises 14 residues. This receptor was identified in a woman aged 60-75 years in good health and CMV-seropositive. The genes are TRBV5-1 and TRBJ2-7; 9 bases fit TRBD1. The specimen was PBMCs. DNA for the CDR3: TGCGCCAGCAGCCACAGGGACAGGGCGGGCGAGCAGTACTTC. Its translation is CASSHRDRAGEQYF.